These 30 T cell receptor beta chains share one sample of origin, sequenced in a study of cytomegalovirus exposure and HLA in healthy donors. PCR employed 60 Vbeta and 13 Jbeta primers. The table came from immunoSEQ multiplex PCR; TCRdb's copy has only in-frame clones and leaves some out. The top ten clones hold roughly 5.7% of a sample with some 120,000 clones, about four fifths of them seen once. The source material was PBMCs. Receptor source: a man aged 25 to 40 in good health and CMV-seronegative.

The chain is built from TRBV6-5 and TRBJ2-5, with D possibly being TRBD1 (5 bases). This CDR3 is 16 amino acids long. V was trimmed by 0 bases and J by 2 bases, leaving 13 bases between them. Germline CDR1 is MNHEY and CDR2 is SVGAGI. CDR3 sequence reads: CASSYSVRADQETQYF. The CDR3 nucleotides are TGTGCCAGCAGTTACTCGGTCAGGGCGGATCAAGAGACCCAGTACTTC.

V is TRBV29-1 and J is TRBJ2-5; perhaps TRBD1 as D (6 bases). The CDR3 length is 12 residues. CDR1 and CDR2 (germline): SQVTM, ANQGSEA. The germline V and J ends were trimmed by 6 bases and 4 bases, with 12 bases remaining between them. The CDR3 coding sequence is TGCAGCGTATACAGGGCGGGAGAGACCCAGTACTTC. Translating gives CSVYRAGETQYF.

With regard to this clone: Sequence at one end of the junction differs from germline and may be a read error. CDR3 DNA sequence: TGTGCTAGCAGCTCAGGGCTGGGTCAAGAGACCCAGTACTTC. Translating gives CASSSGLGQETQYF. The chain is built from TRBV7-7 and TRBJ2-5; possibly TRBD1 for D (5 bases). CDR3 size: 14 residues. The germline V gene encodes CDR1 SSHAT and CDR2 FNYEAQ (reference sequence).

This sequence joins TRBV28 and TRBJ2-1; a possible D gene is TRBD1 (6 bases). There are 12 residues in the CDR3. The V end was cut by 6 bases, the J end by 16 bases, with 19 bases between. Germline V lookup: CDR1 MDHEN, CDR2 SYDVKM. The CDR3 loop is CASRLGAVGLFF. The DNA of the CDR3 is TGTGCCAGCAGGCTGGGGGCGGTTGGCCTCTTCTTC. The full variable domain, in which reference TRBV28 and TRBJ2-1 provide the parts outside the CDR3, is DVKVTQSSRYLVKRTGEKVFLECVQDMDHENMFWYRQDPGLGLRLIYFSYDVKMKEKGDIPEGYSVSREKKERFSLILESASTNQTSMYLCASRLGAVGLFFGPGTRLTVL.

CDR3 region: CASRSSGGHEQYF. The CDR3 coding sequence is TGCGCCAGCAGGTCTAGCGGGGGCCACGAGCAGTACTTC. This chain links TRBV5-1 with TRBJ2-7; 10 bases match TRBD2. The germline gives CDR1 SGHRS, CDR2 YFSETQ. The CDR3 extends over 13 amino acids. The trim removed 5 bases at V and 5 bases at J, leaving 4 bases unmatched.

The CDR3, as DNA: TGTGCCACCGTCGACAGTCGTGAACTGACCGGGGAGCTGTTTTTT. It encodes CATVDSRELTGELFF. The chain is built from TRBV10-3 and TRBJ2-2, with D possibly TRBD1 on 5 matching bases. The CDR3 loop spans 15 amino acids. Germline V gives CDR1 ENHRY, CDR2 SYGVKD. The ends were cut back, 10 bases at V and 5 bases at J, with 20 bases in the middle.

V usage is TRBV9 and J usage is TRBJ2-1; no reliable D call. The CDR3 is 13 amino acids. V dropped 4 bases and J dropped 8 bases, with 13 bases sitting between them. CDR1 and CDR2 from the germline V gene are SGDLS and YYNGEE. The CDR3 region is CASSPPRSDEQFF. The CDR3 DNA sequence: TGTGCCAGCAGCCCACCCCGGTCGGATGAGCAGTTCTTC. The full variable domain, rest sourced from reference TRBV9 and TRBJ2-1, is DSGVTQTPKHLITATGQRVTLRCSPRSGDLSVYWYQQSLDQGLQFLIQYYNGEERAKGNILERFSAQQFPDLHSELNLSSLELGDSALYFCASSPPRSDEQFFGPGTRLTVL.

This clone was detected only a few times. The chain is built from TRBV6-6 and TRBJ1-1, with D possibly being TRBD1 (5 bases). In germline, CDR1 is MNHNY, CDR2 SVGAGI (reference sequence). V dropped 2 bases and J dropped 3 bases, with 7 bases sitting between them. This CDR3 comprises 13 residues. The CDR3 region has the DNA TGTGCCAGCAGTTACGGGGCTTACACTGAAGCTTTCTTT. Encoded protein: CASSYGAYTEAFF.

This clone was seen a few times. The rearrangement uses TRBV2 and TRBJ2-7; TRBD2 agrees at 7 bases. With V trimmed by 2 bases and J by 3 bases, 4 bases remained unmatched. This CDR3 is built from 14 residues. The germline V gene encodes CDR1 SNHLY and CDR2 FYNNEI. CDR3 DNA sequence: TGTGCCAGCAGTGAAAACGGGGGGTACTACGAGCAGTACTTC. Its protein product is CASSENGGYYEQYF.

About this clone itself: A read error may account for a junction end that differs from germline. The sample has other DNA sequences that encode this CDR3 too. The genes are TRBV5-3 and TRBJ1-6, with D unresolved. TRBV5-3 is assigned to the ORF class and has an uncertain function. The CDR3 sequence is 16 residues long. CDR3 bases: TGTGCCAGAAGCTTGAGAGGATTCACCTATAATTCCCCCCTCCACTTT. Amino acid sequence: CARSLRGFTYNSPLHF.

The rearrangement joins TRBV7-9 to TRBJ1-2; a weak D match, TRBD1 (6 bases). Germline loops: CDR1 SEHNR, CDR2 FQNEAQ (reference sequence). V dropped 4 bases and J dropped 3 bases, with 18 bases sitting between them. CDR3 size: 16 residues. CDR3 protein: CASSSTSTGHDYGYTF. The CDR3 DNA is TGTGCCAGCAGCTCAACCAGCACAGGGCACGACTATGGCTACACCTTC. Supplemented by reference TRBV7-9 and TRBJ1-2, the full variable domain reads DTGVSQNPRHKITKRGQNVTFRCDPISEHNRLYWYRQTLGQGPEFLTYFQNEAQLEKSRLLSDRFSAERPKGSFSTLEIQRTEQGDSAMYLCASSSTSTGHDYGYTFGSGTRLTVV.

The V call is TRBV30, the J call TRBJ2-1, with 7 nucleotides matching TRBD2. V lost 4 bases and J lost 2; bases outside the gene matches: 5. The CDR3 extends over 14 amino acids. CDR1 and CDR2 (germline): GTSNPN, SVGIG (reference sequence). DNA for the CDR3: TGTGCCTGGAACGCGGGAGCCACCTACAATGAGCAGTTCTTC. Protein: CAWNAGATYNEQFF.

V gene TRBV5-1 combines with J gene TRBJ1-3; D call uncertain. Trimming removed 6 bases at V and 0 bases at J, with 13 bases between. The CDR3 consists of 15 residues. Germline V gene data show CDR1 as SGHRS and CDR2 as YFSETQ. CDR3 residues: CASTADGSSGNTIYF. The CDR3 region has the DNA TGCGCCAGCACCGCCGACGGGAGCTCTGGAAACACCATATATTTT.

This clone appeared once. The chain is built from TRBV5-1 and TRBJ2-3; 13 bases are shared with TRBD2. The V gene's germline CDR1 is SGHRS and CDR2 YFSETQ. There are 16 residues in the CDR3. The ends lost 4 bases at V and 10 bases at J; junction bases unmatched: 12. In DNA, the CDR3 is TGCGCCAGCAGCCCTACTAGCGGGGGGGCTAGGTATGCGCAGTATTTT. The encoded protein is CASSPTSGGARYAQYF.

V and J are TRBV19 and TRBJ1-5; 9 bases agree with TRBD1. Germline V lookup: CDR1 LNHDA, CDR2 SQIVND (reference sequence). The V gene end was trimmed by 3 bases and the J gene end by 1 base; junction bases not matched to a gene: 13. The CDR3 spans 19 residues. CDR3 nucleotide sequence: TGTGCCAGTAGTATGAGTTCGACAGGGGGTGGTTGGAGCAATCAGCCCCAGCATTTT. It encodes CASSMSSTGGGWSNQPQHF. Together with reference TRBV19 and TRBJ1-5, the CDR3 gives the full variable domain: DGGITQSPKYLFRKEGQNVTLSCEQNLNHDAMYWYRQDPGQGLRLIYYSQIVNDFQKGDIAEGYSVSREKKESFPLTVTSAQKNPTAFYLCASSMSSTGGGWSNQPQHFGDGTRLSIL.

This chain uses TRBV5-1 with TRBJ2-7; TRBD2 matches 8 bases. The CDR3 spans 16 residues. CDR1 is SGHRS and CDR2 is YFSETQ in the germline V gene. J lost 2 bases, V lost 1 base, and 8 bases had no gene match. In nucleotides, the CDR3 is TGCGCCAGCAGCTTGAACGGAGCGGGAGTTGCCTACGAGCAGTACTTC. Translation gives CASSLNGAGVAYEQYF.

This chain connects TRBV19 to TRBJ1-1; D is undetermined. Trimming pared 3 bases from V and 5 bases from J, leaving 13 bases between. This CDR3 is 14 amino acids long. CDR1 and CDR2 (germline): LNHDA, SQIVND (reference sequence). The CDR3 DNA reads TGTGCCAGTAGTATCGCGGGGATTGGGACTGAAGCTTTCTTT. It specifies CASSIAGIGTEAFF.

The chain carries TRBV29-1 and TRBJ2-2; 7 bases match TRBD2. Trimming took 4 bases from V and 1 from J; bases not matched to a gene: 3. The CDR3 is made up of 14 amino acids. Germline CDR1 is SQVTM and CDR2 is ANQGSEA. The CDR3: CSVGASGNTGELFF. The CDR3 coding sequence is TGCAGCGTTGGGGCTAGCGGGAACACCGGGGAGCTGTTTTTT.

This clone came up once. The rearrangement uses TRBV6-6 and TRBJ1-2; D is possibly TRBD1 (5 bases). This CDR3 region has 14 residues. Trimming cost V 4 bases and J 6 bases, with 15 bases left between them. Germline CDR1 reads MNHNY; CDR2 reads SVGAGI (reference sequence). This chain's CDR3 is CASSFTGGRNGYTF. In nucleotides, the CDR3 is TGTGCCAGCAGTTTTACCGGGGGGAGGAATGGCTACACCTTC.

This chain connects TRBV19 to TRBJ2-1; D may be TRBD1 (5 bases). Trimming took off 7 bases at V and 5 bases at J, with 12 bases between the two ends. CDR3 size: 13 residues. Germline CDR1 LNHDA, CDR2 SQIVND (reference sequence). The CDR3 DNA reads as TGTGCCAGTAAACTACAGGAGCACAATGAGCAGTTCTTC. This codes for CASKLQEHNEQFF.

The chain uses TRBV9 and TRBJ1-1, with 7 nucleotides matching TRBD1. The germline V gene encodes CDR1 SGDLS and CDR2 YYNGEE. The CDR3 consists of 15 residues. V lost 2 bases, J lost 6 bases, and 10 bases stayed unmatched. The CDR3 protein is CASSVYEDREPEAFF. In DNA form, the CDR3 reads TGTGCCAGCAGCGTGTACGAAGACAGGGAGCCTGAAGCTTTCTTT.

Remarks on this clone: Other DNA sequences in the sample encode the same CDR3. The rearrangement links TRBV5-1 to TRBJ2-5, with TRBD1 identical over 9 bases. The ends lost 7 bases at V and 1 base at J; junction bases unmatched: 2. The CDR3 runs 13 residues. Germline V lookup: CDR1 SGHRS, CDR2 YFSETQ. In DNA form, the CDR3 reads TGCGCCAGCTCGACAGGGGGCCAAGAGACCCAGTACTTC. Amino acid sequence: CASSTGGQETQYF.

The chain combines TRBV9 with TRBJ2-1, with TRBD2 identical over 9 bases. This CDR3 has 16 residues. CDR1 is SGDLS, CDR2 YYNGEE, per germline. V lost 1 base, J lost 5 bases, and 7 bases stayed unmatched. For the CDR3, the DNA is TGTGCCAGCAGCGTACGATTAGCGGGAGTTGACAATGAGCAGTTCTTC. Translation: CASSVRLAGVDNEQFF.

This clone was found once. The J gene is TRBJ2-7, the V gene TRBV2; 7 bases match TRBD2. Germline trimming cut 4 bases from V and 3 bases from J; bases unmatched to any gene: 6. The CDR3 spans 14 residues. Germline V gene sequence: CDR1 SNHLY, CDR2 FYNNEI. DNA of the CDR3: TGTGCCAGCAGTGGGTTAGCGGGCCTCTACGAGCAGTACTTC. Its translation: CASSGLAGLYEQYF.

This clone was observed a handful of times. V and J are TRBV5-6 and TRBJ1-5; 9 nucleotides agree with TRBD1. CDR1 SGHDT and CDR2 YYEEEE come from the germline V gene. This CDR3 is built from 15 residues. The ends lost 2 bases at V and 9 bases at J; junction bases unmatched: 9. Here the CDR3 reads CASSLGTGWRRPQHF. CDR3 nucleotides: TGTGCCAGCAGCTTAGGGACAGGGTGGCGTCGGCCCCAGCATTTT. Full variable domain (rest looked up from reference TRBV5-6 and TRBJ1-5): DAGVTQSPTHLIKTRGQQVTLRCSPKSGHDTVSWYQQALGQGPQFIFQYYEEEERQRGNFPDRFSGHQFPNYSSELNVNALLLGDSALYLCASSLGTGWRRPQHFGDGTRLSIL.

This clone occurred a few times. This sequence joins TRBV10-2 and TRBJ2-5; D remains unclear. The CDR3 runs 11 residues. The germline V gene has CDR1 WSHSY and CDR2 SAAADI. V shed 6 bases and J shed 2 bases, with 4 bases lying between them. CDR3 nucleotide sequence: TGCGCCAGCAGGCGACAAGAGACCCAGTACTTC. This encodes CASRRQETQYF.

The chain couples TRBV19 to TRBJ1-1; D is possibly TRBD1 (5 bases). There are 14 residues in the CDR3. From germline, CDR1 is LNHDA and CDR2 SQIVND (reference sequence). V lost 5 bases and J 4 bases, leaving 14 bases between the germline ends. The DNA of the CDR3 is TGTGCCAGTAGTGCCCAAGGGGTTGGCACTGAAGCTTTCTTT. Its protein is CASSAQGVGTEAFF.

The J gene is TRBJ1-2, the V gene TRBV9; 8 bases fit TRBD1. The germline V gene has CDR1 SGDLS and CDR2 YYNGEE. The V segment lost 3 bases and the J segment 1 base; nucleotides outside the gene matches: 2. The CDR3 has 14 amino acids. The CDR3 nucleotides read TGTGCCAGCAGCGCCGGACAGGGTAACTATGGCTACACCTTC. Its translation is CASSAGQGNYGYTF.

The rearrangement links TRBV28 to TRBJ2-7; 11 positions match TRBD1. This CDR3 has 20 amino acids. Trimming cost V 0 bases and J 0 bases; bases outside gene matches: 13. Germline assignment: CDR1 MDHEN and CDR2 SYDVKM. The CDR3 DNA reads as TGTGCCAGCAGTTTATGGGCCGGGACAGGGGGTTCGGGGAACTCCTACGAGCAGTACTTC. This codes for CASSLWAGTGGSGNSYEQYF.

The rearrangement links TRBV27 to TRBJ1-1; D gene unclear. V was clipped by 5 bases and J by 4 bases, with 14 bases between them. CDR3 size: 14 residues. The germline gives CDR1 MNHEY, CDR2 SMNVEV (reference sequence). The CDR3 sequence: CASSPRLGFTEAFF. DNA of the CDR3: TGTGCCAGCAGTCCCAGACTCGGGTTCACTGAAGCTTTCTTT.